The sequence of this T cell receptor (beta chain) was determined in a study of TIL therapy for anti-PD-1-resistant metastatic lung cancer listed by TCRdb under 2021. Regarding the complete study: Tumors were harvested prior to any PD-1/PD-L1 blockade, after which nivolumab was administered to patients, and lymphodepletion, expanded TIL infusion and IL-2 were given to patients who progressed. Enrolled patients had a median age of around 56 years (range roughly 35-85) and a median tumor PD-L1 proportion score of less than 7%. Most of the cohort had lung adenocarcinoma, including a handful of EGFR-mutant tumors and two ALK-rearranged tumors, and half of the patients were either current or former smokers. A median non-synonymous tumor mutation burden of around 1.4 mutations per megabase was determined across the cohort by whole-exome sequencing. T cell receptor beta sequencing of tumor and peripheral blood served to follow clonotypes across the tumor, the expanded TIL product, and serial blood samples.

This clone occurred a few times. Its antigen is still unknown. The record has no base qualities; no much larger clone is one base away. Findings and caveats that apply to the study as a whole: Clonotypes from the infused TIL partially replaced the baseline peripheral repertoire and then declined over months, and persistence showed no apparent association with response. The cohort was highly selected, with more treatment-naive, never-smoker and oncogene-addicted patients than typical, limiting generalizability. The study protocol defined all tumor marker inferences as exploratory.

The sample's time point label, in plain terms: pre-treatment sample, taken before nivolumab and TIL therapy. Between October 2017 and 2020, a dual-center phase I trial enrolled adults who had stage 4 NSCLC. The samples were obtained from a phase I trial that was single-arm and open-label and tested tumor-infiltrating lymphocyte therapy combined with nivolumab in advanced non-small cell lung cancer. Blood mononuclear cells were isolated from EDTA tubes by Ficoll gradient and were snap-frozen as pellets, and DNA was extracted with a Qiagen mini-prep kit. The germline V gene (reference sequence) specifies LNHNV as CDR1 and YYDKDF as CDR2. Reading from cysteine to phenylalanine, the CDR3 counts 15 amino acids. CDR3 DNA only is kept here, 45 bases in frame from base 1. Deletion took 0 bases off V and 4 bases off J, with a span of 13 bases between the germline ends. TCR beta CDR3 regions were amplified from genomic DNA by bias-controlled multiplex PCR with the immunoSEQ v3 hsTCRB kit. An Illumina NextSeq 500 was used to sequence the TCR libraries, reaching some 2 million read pairs at survey level or about 4.5-6 million at deep level. The original methods were these. Clonality was reported by immunoSEQ Analyzer software, which also assigned V, D and J genes and filtered out non-productive sequences. To compare repertoires between infused TIL and blood, productive Simpson clonality was used along with the Morisita overlap index of productive TRB rearrangements. The absolute count of a clonotype in blood was estimated by multiplying the lymphocyte count by the CD3+ fraction and by the productive frequency of the clone. In TCRdb, the immuneACCESS table is reduced to in-frame sequences with V and J assigned. These tables do not hold every clone; where another copy was compared, an unresolved V gene accounts for under half, and the others remain unexplained. V, J and clone size derive from that table, while D and trimming were established from the DNA sequence. The sample table shows tens of thousands of clones, and less than 85% are seen once. The leading ten clones occupy 4.5% to 6% of the sample.

The V and J genes are TRBV15 and TRBJ2-7, and TRBD1 may be the D gene, going by 5 matching bases. The source material was blood, sampled at baseline. The clonotype originates from a person aged 25 to 85 with non-small cell lung cancer. DNA sequence: TGTGCCACCAGCAGAGATGGGGCTCTCGCATACGAGCAGTACTTC. Its translation reads: CATSRDGALAYEQYF.